This passage covers 10 T cell receptor beta chains from one sample sequenced in a study of T cells in tuberculosis. The method was immunoSEQ multiplex PCR; TCRdb's version includes in-frame clones alone and lacks a portion of them. The data contain 60,000 or so clones, 80% to 85% of them singletons. Cells were sorted from thawed PBMC rested overnight and stained with GMM-loaded CD1B tetramer, viability dye and anti-CD3. CD1B tetramers were loaded with Rhodococcus equi-derived C32 glucose monomycolate. Sequencing used CD1b-GMM tetramer-negative cells sorted from PBMCs. The receptors stem from an adult woman with latent tuberculosis.

This clone appeared a single time. The chain recombines TRBV4-1 with TRBJ2-3; perhaps TRBD2 as D (5 bases). CDR1 and CDR2 (germline): MGHRA, YSYEKL. V was pared by 2 bases and J by 2 bases, with 11 bases between. The CDR3 sequence is 15 residues long. CDR3 in amino acids: CASSQLGLTTDTQYF. The CDR3 bases are TGCGCCAGCAGCCAACTCGGACTTACCACAGATACGCAGTATTTT.

The CDR3 sequence is CASSTLGQGEVTQHF. The CDR3 DNA reads as TGTGCCAGTAGTACCCTTGGACAGGGAGAAGTAACCCAGCATTTT. The rearrangement uses TRBV19 and TRBJ1-5; TRBD1 matches 8 bases. Germline V CDR1 and CDR2: LNHDA, SQIVND (reference sequence). The CDR3 covers 15 residues. V gave up 4 bases and J gave up 11 bases; unmatched junction bases: 13.

V is TRBV9 and J is TRBJ1-1, with D tentatively TRBD1 (6 bases). V shed 4 bases and J shed 3 bases, with 16 bases lying between them. Germline-derived CDR1 and CDR2 are SGDLS and YYNGEE. This CDR3 comprises 15 residues. CDR3 region: CASSPPVGADTEAFF. CDR3 sequence (DNA): TGTGCCAGCAGCCCTCCGGTGGGGGCGGACACTGAAGCTTTCTTT. Combining the CDR3 with reference TRBV9 and TRBJ1-1 gives the whole variable domain DSGVTQTPKHLITATGQRVTLRCSPRSGDLSVYWYQQSLDQGLQFLIQYYNGEERAKGNILERFSAQQFPDLHSELNLSSLELGDSALYFCASSPPVGADTEAFFGQGTRLTVV.

This chain uses TRBV12-5 with TRBJ1-5, with 8 bases identical to TRBD1. Germline CDR1 LGHNT, CDR2 FRNRAP. The length of the CDR3 is 16 residues. The junction had 7 bases not matched to a gene; V was cut back by 0 bases and J by 6 bases. The CDR3 reads CASGLVLTGEAQPQHF. The CDR3 DNA reads as TGTGCTAGTGGTTTGGTATTGACAGGGGAGGCTCAGCCCCAGCATTTT.

The count of this clone is one. The V call is TRBV7-2, the J call TRBJ1-1; the D is unclear. The CDR3 totals 13 residues. The germline V gene has CDR1 SGHTA and CDR2 FQGNSA. V shed 3 bases and J shed 4 bases, with 9 bases lying between them. The DNA of the CDR3 is TGTGCCAGCAGCTTTTCCCCCTCCACTGAAGCTTTCTTT. It encodes CASSFSPSTEAFF.

This clone has just one count. The chain uses TRBV6-1 and TRBJ2-7; 7 nucleotides match TRBD1. The CDR3 extends over 14 amino acids. The germline V gene has CDR1 MNHNS and CDR2 SASEGT. Losses at the gene ends were 9 bases for V and 0 bases for J; bases not matched to a gene: 8. Here the CDR3 DNA reads TGTGCCAGTCAGCCGACAGGGATCTCCTACGAGCAGTACTTC. It translates to CASQPTGISYEQYF.

The rearrangement links TRBV2 to TRBJ1-1; D is unresolved. Per the germline V gene, CDR1 is SNHLY and CDR2 is FYNNEI. This CDR3 has 14 residues. Trimming removed 8 bases at V and 0 bases at J, with 13 bases between. CDR3 sequence: CASERATMNTEAFF. In nucleotides, the CDR3 is TGTGCCAGCGAGCGTGCGACCATGAACACTGAAGCTTTCTTT.

V and J are TRBV23-1 and TRBJ2-1, with 11 bases identical to TRBD2. TRBV23-1 qualifies as an ORF whose function is uncertain. The J segment lost 6 bases and the V segment lost 0 bases, leaving 7 bases of the junction unmatched. CDR3 length equals 17 residues. This chain's CDR3 is CASSQSGGLAVVNEQFF. CDR3 nucleotides: TGCGCCAGCAGTCAATCCGGGGGACTAGCGGTGGTCAATGAGCAGTTCTTC.

The chain is built from TRBV15 and TRBJ1-2; TRBD1 aligns across 7 bases. The ends lost 1 base at V and 6 bases at J; junction bases unmatched: 20. This CDR3 comprises 19 residues. CDR1 is LNHNV and CDR2 is YYDKDF in the germline V gene (reference sequence). The CDR3 nucleotides are TGTGCCACCAGCAGAGGAGGGTTCCCCGAGACAGGGAAGCAGGATGGCTACACCTTC. Translating it yields CATSRGGFPETGKQDGYTF.

This clone is a singleton in its sample. J is TRBJ1-1 and V is TRBV6-4; 8 positions match TRBD1. Germline values: CDR1 MRHNA, CDR2 SNTAGT. V lost 0 bases, J lost 10 bases, and 4 bases stayed unmatched. The CDR3 is made up of 13 amino acids. The CDR3 loop is CASSDSRTGRAFF. In DNA, the CDR3 is TGTGCCAGCAGTGACTCGAGGACAGGGCGAGCTTTCTTT.